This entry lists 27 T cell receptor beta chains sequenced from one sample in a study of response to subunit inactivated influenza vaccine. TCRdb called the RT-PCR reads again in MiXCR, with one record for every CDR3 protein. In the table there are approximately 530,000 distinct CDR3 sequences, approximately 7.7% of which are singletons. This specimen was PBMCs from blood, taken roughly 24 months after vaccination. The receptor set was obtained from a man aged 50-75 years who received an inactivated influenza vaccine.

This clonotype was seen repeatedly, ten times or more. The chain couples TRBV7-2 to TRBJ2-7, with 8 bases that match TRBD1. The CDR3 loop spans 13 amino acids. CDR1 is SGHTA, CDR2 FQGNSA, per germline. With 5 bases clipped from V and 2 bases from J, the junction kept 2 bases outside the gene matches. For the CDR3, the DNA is TGTGCCAGCAGCATGACAGGGGCCTACGAGCAGTACTTC. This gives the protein CASSMTGAYEQYF.

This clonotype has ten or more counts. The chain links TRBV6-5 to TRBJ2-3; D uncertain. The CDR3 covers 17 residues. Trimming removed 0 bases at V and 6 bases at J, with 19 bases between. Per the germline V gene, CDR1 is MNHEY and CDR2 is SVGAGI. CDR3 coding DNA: TGTGCCAGCAGTTACTCGAGAGCAGCTTTCCCTCGGGATACGCAGTATTTT. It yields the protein CASSYSRAAFPRDTQYF.

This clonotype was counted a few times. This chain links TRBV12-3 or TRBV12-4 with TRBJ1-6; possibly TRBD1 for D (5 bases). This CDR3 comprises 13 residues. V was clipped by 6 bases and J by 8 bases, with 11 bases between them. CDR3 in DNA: TGTGCCAGCAGGCCGGGGCCCTATTCACCCCTCCACTTT. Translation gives CASRPGPYSPLHF.

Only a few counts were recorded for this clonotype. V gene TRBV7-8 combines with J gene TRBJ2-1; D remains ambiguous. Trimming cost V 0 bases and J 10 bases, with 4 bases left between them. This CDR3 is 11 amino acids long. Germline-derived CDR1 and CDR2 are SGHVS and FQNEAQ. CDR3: CASSLAEEQFF. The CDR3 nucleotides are TGTGCCAGCAGCTTAGCCGAGGAGCAGTTCTTC.

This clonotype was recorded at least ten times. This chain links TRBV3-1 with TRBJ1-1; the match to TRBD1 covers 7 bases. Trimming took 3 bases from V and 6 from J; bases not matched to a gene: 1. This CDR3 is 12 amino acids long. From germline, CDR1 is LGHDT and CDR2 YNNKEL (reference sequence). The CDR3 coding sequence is TGTGCCAGCAGCCAGACAGGGTCTGAAGCTTTCTTT. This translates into CASSQTGSEAFF.

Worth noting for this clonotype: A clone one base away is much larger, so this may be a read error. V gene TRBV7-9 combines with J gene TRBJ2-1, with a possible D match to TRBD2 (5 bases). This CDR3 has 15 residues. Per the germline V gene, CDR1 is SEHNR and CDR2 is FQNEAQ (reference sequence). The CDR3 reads CASSSGAAANNQQFF. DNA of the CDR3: TGTGCCAGCAGCTCAGGAGCGGCAGCCAACAATCAGCAGTTCTTC.

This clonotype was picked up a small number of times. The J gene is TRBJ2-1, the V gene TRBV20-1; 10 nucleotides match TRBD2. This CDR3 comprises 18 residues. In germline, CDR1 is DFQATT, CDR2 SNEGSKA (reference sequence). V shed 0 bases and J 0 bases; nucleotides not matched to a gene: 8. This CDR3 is CSARDRAGGLSSYNEQFF. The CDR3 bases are TGCAGTGCTAGAGATCGAGCGGGGGGGTTAAGCTCCTACAATGAGCAGTTCTTC.

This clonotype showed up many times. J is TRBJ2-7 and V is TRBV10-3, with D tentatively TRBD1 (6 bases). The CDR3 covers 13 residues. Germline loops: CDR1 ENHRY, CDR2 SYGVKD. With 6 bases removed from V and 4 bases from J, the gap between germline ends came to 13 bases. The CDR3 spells CAIRQVTGYEQYF. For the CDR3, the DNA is TGTGCCATCAGACAAGTCACAGGGTACGAGCAGTACTTC.

This CDR3 is CAISQVSYGYTF. CDR3 DNA: TGTGCCATCAGCCAGGTTAGCTATGGCTACACCTTC. V and J are TRBV10-3 and TRBJ1-2; D is unresolved. This CDR3 is built from 12 residues. Germline CDR1 is ENHRY and CDR2 is SYGVKD. Trimming took 6 bases from V and 4 from J, leaving 9 bases between them.

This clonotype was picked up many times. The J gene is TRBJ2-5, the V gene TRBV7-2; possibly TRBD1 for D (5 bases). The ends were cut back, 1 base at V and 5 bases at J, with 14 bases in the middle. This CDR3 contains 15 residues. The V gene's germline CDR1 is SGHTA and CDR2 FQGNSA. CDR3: CASSLGAGKYETQYF. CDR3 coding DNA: TGTGCCAGCAGCTTAGGCGCAGGGAAGTACGAGACCCAGTACTTC. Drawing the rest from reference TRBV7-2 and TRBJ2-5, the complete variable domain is GAGVSQSPSNKVTEKGKDVELRCDPISGHTALYWYRQSLGQGLEFLIYFQGNSAPDKSGLPSDRFSAERTGGSVSTLTIQRTQQEDSAVYLCASSLGAGKYETQYFGPGTRLLVL.

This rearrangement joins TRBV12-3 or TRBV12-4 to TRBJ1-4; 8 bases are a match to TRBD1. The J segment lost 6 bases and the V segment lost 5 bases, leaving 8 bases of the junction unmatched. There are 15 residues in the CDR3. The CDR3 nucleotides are TGTGCCAGCAGTCAAGGCGGGACAGGAGATGAAAAACTGTTTTTT. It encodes CASSQGGTGDEKLFF.

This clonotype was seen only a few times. The chain's CDR3 is CASSLGRGATNEKLFF. Written as DNA, the CDR3 is TGTGCCAGCAGCTTAGGACGGGGAGCAACTAATGAAAAACTGTTTTTT. The rearrangement uses TRBV7-2 and TRBJ1-4; D uncertain. Germline V gene sequence: CDR1 SGHTA, CDR2 FQGNSA. The CDR3 has 16 residues. V was cut by 1 base and J by 0 bases, with 9 bases left in between.

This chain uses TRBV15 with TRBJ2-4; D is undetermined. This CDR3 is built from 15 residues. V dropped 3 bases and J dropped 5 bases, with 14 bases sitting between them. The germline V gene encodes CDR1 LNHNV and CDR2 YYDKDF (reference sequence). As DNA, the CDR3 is TGTGCCACCAGCAGTGGGATAGGGTTTGAAAACATTCAGTACTTC. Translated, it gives CATSSGIGFENIQYF.

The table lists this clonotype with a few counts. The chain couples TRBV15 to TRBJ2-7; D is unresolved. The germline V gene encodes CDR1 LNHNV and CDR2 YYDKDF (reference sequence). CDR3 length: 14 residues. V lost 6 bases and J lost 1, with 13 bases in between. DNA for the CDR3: TGTGCCACCAGGGCCACCAAAGTTTCCTACGAGCAGTACTTC. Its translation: CATRATKVSYEQYF.

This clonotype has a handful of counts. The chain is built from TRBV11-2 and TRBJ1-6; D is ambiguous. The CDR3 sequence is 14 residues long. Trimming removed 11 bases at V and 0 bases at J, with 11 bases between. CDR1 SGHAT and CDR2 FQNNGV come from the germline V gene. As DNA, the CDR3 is TGTGCCGCTGACATGAGCTCCTATAATTCACCCCTCCACTTT. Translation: CAADMSSYNSPLHF.

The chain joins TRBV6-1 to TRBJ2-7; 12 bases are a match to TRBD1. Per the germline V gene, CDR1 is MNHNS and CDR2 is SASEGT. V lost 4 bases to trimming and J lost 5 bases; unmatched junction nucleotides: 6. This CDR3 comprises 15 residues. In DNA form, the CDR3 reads TGTGCCAGCAGTGTCTGGGGACAGGGGGCTGACGAGCAGTACTTC. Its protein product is CASSVWGQGADEQYF.

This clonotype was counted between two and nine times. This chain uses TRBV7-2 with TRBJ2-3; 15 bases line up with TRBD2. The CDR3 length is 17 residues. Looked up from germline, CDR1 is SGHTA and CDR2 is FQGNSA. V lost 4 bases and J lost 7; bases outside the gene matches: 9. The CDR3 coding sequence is TGTGCCAGCAGCTCCAACCCGGGACTAGCGGGAGGAAATACGCAGTATTTT. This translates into CASSSNPGLAGGNTQYF.

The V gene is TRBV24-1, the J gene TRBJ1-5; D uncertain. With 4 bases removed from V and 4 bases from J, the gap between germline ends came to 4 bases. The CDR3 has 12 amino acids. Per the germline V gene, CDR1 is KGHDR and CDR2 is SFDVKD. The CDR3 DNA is TGTGCCACCAGTGAGCAGAATCAGCCCCAGCATTTT. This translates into CATSEQNQPQHF.

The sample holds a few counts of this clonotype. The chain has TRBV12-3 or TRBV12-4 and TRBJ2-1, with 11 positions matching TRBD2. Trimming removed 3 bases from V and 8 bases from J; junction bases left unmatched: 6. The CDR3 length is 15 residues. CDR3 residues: CASSFSGGAEDEQFF. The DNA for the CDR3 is TGTGCCAGCAGTTTTAGCGGGGGGGCAGAGGATGAGCAGTTCTTC.

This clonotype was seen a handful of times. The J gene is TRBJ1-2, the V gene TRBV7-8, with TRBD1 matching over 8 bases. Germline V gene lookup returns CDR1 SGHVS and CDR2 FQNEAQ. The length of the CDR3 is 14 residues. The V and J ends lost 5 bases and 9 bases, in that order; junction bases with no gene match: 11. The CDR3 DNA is TGTGCCAGCAGCCGATTAGGACAGGGTCTGAGCTACACCTTC. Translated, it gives CASSRLGQGLSYTF.

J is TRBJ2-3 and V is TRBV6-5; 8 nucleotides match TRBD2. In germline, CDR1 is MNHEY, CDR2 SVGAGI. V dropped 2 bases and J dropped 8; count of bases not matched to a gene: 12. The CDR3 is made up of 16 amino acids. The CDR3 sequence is CASSYTNSGKGATQYF. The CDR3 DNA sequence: TGTGCCAGCAGTTACACAAATAGCGGGAAGGGAGCTACGCAGTATTTT.

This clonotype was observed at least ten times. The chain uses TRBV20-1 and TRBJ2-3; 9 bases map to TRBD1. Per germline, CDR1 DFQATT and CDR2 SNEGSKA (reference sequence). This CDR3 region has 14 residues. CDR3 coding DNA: TGCAGCGGGGAAGGGGACAGGGGCACAGATACGCAGTATTTT. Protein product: CSGEGDRGTDTQYF.

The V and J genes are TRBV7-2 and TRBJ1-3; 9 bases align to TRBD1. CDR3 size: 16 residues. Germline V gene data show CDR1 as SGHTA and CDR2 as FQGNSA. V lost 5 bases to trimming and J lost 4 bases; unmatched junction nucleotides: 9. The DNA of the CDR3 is TGTGCCAGCAGCCCCGGTCCGGACAGGGGCGGAAACACCATATATTTT. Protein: CASSPGPDRGGNTIYF.

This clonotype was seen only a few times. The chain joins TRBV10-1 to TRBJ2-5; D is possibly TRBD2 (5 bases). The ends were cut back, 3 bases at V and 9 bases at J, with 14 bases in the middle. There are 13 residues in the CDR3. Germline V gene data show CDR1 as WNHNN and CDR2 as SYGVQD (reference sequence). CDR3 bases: TGCGCCAGCAGTGACGGGGTCAGTGAGGCCCAGTACTTC. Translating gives CASSDGVSEAQYF.

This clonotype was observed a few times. The CDR3, as DNA: TGCGCCAGCAGTTCGGAGGGGACTAGCGGGAGACATGGGAATGAGCAGTTCTTC. Translating gives CASSSEGTSGRHGNEQFF. The chain combines TRBV23-1 with TRBJ2-1; 14 nucleotides agree with TRBD2. TRBV23-1 qualifies as an ORF whose function is uncertain. V dropped 5 bases and J dropped 7; count of bases not matched to a gene: 13. This CDR3 contains 18 residues.

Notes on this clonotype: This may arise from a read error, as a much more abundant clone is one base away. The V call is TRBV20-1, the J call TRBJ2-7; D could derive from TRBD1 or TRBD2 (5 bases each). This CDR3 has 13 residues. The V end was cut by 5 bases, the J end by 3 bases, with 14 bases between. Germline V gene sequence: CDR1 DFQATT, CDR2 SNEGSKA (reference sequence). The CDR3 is CSAGGILDYEQYF. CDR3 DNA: TGCAGTGCTGGGGGTATTCTTGACTACGAGCAGTACTTC.

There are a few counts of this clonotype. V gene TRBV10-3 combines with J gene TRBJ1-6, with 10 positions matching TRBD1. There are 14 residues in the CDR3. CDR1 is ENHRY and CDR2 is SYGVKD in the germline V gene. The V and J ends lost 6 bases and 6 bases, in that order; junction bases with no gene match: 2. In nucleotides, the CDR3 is TGTGCCATCAGCCGGGACAGGGGTAATTCACCCCTCCACTTT. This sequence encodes CAISRDRGNSPLHF.